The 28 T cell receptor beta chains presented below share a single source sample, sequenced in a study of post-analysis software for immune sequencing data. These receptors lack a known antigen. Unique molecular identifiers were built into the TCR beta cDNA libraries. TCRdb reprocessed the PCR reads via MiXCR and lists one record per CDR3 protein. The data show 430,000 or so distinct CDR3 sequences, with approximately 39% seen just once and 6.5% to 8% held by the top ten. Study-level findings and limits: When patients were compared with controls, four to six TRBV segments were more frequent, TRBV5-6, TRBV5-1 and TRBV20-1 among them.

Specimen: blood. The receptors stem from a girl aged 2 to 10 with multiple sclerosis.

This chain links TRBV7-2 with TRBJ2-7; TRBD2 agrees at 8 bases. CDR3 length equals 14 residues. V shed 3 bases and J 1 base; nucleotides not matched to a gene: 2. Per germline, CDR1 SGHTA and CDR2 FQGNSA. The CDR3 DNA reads TGTGCCAGCAGCTTCGCTAGCGGGTCCTACGAGCAGTACTTC. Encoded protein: CASSFASGSYEQYF.

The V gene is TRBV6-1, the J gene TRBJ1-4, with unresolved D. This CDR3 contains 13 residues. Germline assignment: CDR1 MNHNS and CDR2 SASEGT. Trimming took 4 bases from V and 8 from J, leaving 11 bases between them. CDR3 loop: CASSASHSEKLFF. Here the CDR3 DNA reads TGTGCCAGCAGTGCGAGCCATTCGGAAAAACTGTTTTTT.

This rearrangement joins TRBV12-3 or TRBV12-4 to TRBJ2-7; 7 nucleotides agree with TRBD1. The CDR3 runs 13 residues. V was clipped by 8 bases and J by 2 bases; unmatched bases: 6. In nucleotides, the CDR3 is TGTGCCAGCGCCGGGACAGCCACCTACGAGCAGTACTTC. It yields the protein CASAGTATYEQYF.

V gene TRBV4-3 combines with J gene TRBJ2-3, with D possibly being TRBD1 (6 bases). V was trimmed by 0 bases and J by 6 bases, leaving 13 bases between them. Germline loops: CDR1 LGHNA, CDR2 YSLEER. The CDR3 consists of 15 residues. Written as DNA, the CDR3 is TGCGCCAGCAGCCAAGAGGGGCAGGGGTTGGATACGCAGTATTTT. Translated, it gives CASSQEGQGLDTQYF.

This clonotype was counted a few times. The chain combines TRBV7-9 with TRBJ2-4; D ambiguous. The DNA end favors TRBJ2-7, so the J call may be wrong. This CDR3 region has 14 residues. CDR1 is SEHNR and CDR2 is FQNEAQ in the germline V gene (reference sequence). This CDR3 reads CASSLEVVLAEQYF. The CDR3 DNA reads TGTGCCAGCAGCTTAGAGGTTGTTCTGGCCGAGCAGTACTTC.

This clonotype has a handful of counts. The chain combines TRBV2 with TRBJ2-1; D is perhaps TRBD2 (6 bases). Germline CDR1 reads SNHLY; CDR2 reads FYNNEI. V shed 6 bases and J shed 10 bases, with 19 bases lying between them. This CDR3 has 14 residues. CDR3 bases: TGTGCCAGCAGCCCGACTAGTCCGTCGGCCGAGCAGTTCTTC. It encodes CASSPTSPSAEQFF.

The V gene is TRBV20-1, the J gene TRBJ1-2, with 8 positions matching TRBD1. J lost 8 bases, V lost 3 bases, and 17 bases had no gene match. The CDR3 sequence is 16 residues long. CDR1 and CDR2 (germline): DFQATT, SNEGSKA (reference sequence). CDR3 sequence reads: CSARTLRTGNMEGYTF. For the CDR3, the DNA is TGCAGTGCTAGGACCCTAAGGACAGGGAATATGGAGGGCTACACCTTC.

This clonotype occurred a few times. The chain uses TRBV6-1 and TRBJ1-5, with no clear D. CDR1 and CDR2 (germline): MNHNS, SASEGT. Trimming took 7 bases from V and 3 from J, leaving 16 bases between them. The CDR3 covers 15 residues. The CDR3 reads CASNLAAGYNQPQHF. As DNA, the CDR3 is TGTGCCAGCAATCTTGCGGCGGGGTACAATCAGCCCCAGCATTTT.

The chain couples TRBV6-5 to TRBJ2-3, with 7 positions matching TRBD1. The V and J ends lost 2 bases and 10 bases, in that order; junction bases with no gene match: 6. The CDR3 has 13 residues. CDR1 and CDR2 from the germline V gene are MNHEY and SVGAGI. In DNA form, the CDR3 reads TGTGCCAGCAGTTACCTCGAAGGACAGGCGCAGTATTTT. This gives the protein CASSYLEGQAQYF.

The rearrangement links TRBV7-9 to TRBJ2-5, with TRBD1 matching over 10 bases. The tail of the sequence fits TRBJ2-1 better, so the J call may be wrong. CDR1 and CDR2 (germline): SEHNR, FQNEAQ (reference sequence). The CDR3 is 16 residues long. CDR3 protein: CASSSTWDRGFGEQFF. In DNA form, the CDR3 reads TGTGCCAGCAGCTCTACTTGGGACAGGGGTTTTGGGGAGCAGTTCTTC.

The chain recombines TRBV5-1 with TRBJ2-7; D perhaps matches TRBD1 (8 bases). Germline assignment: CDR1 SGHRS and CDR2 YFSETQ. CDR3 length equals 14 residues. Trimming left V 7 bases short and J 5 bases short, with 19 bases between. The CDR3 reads CASGLTGGADEQYF. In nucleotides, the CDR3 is TGCGCCAGCGGGCTTACAGGGGGGGCGGACGAGCAGTACTTC.

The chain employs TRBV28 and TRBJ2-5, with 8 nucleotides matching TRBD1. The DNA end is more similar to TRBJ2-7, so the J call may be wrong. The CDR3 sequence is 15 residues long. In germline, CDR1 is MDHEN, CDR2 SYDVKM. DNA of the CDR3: TGTGCCAGCAGGGAGGGCAGGGGGCGGGCCTACGAGCAGTACTTC. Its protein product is CASREGRGRAYEQYF.

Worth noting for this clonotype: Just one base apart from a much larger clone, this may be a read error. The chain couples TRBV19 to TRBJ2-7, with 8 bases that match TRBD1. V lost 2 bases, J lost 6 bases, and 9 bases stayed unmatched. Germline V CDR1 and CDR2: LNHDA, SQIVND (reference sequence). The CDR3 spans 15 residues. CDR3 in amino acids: CASSIRGPGGSEQYF. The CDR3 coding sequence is TGTGCCAGTAGTATACGGGGACCAGGGGGCAGCGAGCAGTACTTC.

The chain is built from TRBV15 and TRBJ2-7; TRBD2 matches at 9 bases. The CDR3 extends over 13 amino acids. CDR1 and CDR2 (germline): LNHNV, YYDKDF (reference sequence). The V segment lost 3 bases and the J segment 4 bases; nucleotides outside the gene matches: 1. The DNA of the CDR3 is TGTGCCACCAGCAGGCTAGCGGGATACGAGCAGTACTTC. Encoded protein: CATSRLAGYEQYF.

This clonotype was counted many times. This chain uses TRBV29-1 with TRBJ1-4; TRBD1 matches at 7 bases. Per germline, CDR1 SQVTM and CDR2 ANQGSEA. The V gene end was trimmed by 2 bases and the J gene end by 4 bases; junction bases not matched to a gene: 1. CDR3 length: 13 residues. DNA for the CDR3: TGCAGCGTTGAACAGGGGGGTAATGAAAAACTGTTTTTT. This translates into CSVEQGGNEKLFF.

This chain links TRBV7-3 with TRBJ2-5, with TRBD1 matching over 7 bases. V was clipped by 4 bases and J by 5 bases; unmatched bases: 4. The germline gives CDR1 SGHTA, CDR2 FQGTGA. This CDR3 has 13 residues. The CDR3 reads CASSSKTGETQYF. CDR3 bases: TGTGCCAGCAGCTCCAAGACAGGGGAGACCCAGTACTTC.

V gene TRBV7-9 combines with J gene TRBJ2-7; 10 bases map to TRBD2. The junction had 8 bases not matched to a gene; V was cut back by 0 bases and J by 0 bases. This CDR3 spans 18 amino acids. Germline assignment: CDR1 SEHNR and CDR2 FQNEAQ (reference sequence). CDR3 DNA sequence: TGTGCCAGCAGCTTAGCAGTTAGCGGGAGGCAGAGCTCCTACGAGCAGTACTTC. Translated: CASSLAVSGRQSSYEQYF.

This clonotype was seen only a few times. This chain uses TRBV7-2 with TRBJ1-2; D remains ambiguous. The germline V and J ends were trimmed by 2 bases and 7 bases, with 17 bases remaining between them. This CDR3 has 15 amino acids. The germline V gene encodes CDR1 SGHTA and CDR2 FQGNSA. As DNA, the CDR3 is TGTGCCAGCAGCTTATCTCAGGTTATAGGGCTTGGCTACACCTTC. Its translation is CASSLSQVIGLGYTF.

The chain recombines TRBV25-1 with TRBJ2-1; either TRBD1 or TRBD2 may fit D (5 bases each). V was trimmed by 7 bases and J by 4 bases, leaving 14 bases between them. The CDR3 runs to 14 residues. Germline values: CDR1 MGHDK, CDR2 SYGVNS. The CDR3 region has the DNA TGTGCCAGCACCCGGGGACCCTTATACAATGAGCAGTTCTTC. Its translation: CASTRGPLYNEQFF.

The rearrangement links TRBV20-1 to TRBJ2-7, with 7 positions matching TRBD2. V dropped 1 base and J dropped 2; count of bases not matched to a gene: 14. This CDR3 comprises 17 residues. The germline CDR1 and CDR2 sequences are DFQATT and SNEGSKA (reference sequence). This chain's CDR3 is CSARGLADPERPYEQYF. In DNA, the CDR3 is TGCAGTGCTAGAGGCCTAGCGGACCCCGAACGCCCCTACGAGCAGTACTTC.

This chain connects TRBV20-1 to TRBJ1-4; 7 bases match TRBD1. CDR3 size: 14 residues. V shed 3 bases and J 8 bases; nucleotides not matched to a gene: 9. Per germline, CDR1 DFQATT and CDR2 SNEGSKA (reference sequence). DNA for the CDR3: TGCAGTGCTAGTTCAGGGACAGCCCCAGAAAAACTGTTTTTT. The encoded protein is CSASSGTAPEKLFF.

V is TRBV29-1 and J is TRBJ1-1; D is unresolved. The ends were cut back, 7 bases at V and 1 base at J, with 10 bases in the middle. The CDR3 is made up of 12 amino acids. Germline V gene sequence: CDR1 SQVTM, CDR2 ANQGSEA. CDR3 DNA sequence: TGCAGCGAGGTCACACGGAACACTGAAGCTTTCTTT. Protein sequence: CSEVTRNTEAFF.

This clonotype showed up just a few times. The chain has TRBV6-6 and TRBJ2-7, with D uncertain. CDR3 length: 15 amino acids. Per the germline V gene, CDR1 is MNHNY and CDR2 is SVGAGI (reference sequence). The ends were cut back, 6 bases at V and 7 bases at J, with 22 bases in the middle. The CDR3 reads CASSHPWQASKEQYF. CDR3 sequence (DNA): TGTGCCAGCAGCCACCCATGGCAGGCCAGTAAGGAGCAGTACTTC.

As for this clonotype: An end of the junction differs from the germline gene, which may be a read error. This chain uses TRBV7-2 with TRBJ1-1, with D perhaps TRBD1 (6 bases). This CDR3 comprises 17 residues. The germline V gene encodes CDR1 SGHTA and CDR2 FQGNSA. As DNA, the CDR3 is TGTGCCAGCAGGTTAGGGGCCACCCACAGGGCCTCCACTGAAGCTTTCTTT. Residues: CASRLGATHRASTEAFF.

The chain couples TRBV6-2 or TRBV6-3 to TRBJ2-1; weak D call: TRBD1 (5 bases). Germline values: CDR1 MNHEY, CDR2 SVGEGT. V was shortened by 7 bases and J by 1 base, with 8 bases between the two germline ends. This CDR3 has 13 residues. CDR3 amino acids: CASTRQSYNEQFF. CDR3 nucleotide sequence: TGTGCCAGCACTCGACAGTCCTACAATGAGCAGTTCTTC.

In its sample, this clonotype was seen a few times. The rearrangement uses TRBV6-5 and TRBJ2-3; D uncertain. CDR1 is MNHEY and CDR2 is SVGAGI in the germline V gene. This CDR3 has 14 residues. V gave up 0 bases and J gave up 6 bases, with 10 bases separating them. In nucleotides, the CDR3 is TGTGCCAGCAGTTACTCCGGGCTAGGTGATACGCAGTATTTT. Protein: CASSYSGLGDTQYF.

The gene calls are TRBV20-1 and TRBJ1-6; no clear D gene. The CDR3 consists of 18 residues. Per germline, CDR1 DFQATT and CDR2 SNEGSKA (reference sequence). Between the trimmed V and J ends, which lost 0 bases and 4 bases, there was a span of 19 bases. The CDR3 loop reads CSARDQGLGPPYNSPLHF. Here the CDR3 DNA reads TGCAGTGCTAGAGATCAAGGCTTGGGCCCTCCTTATAATTCACCCCTCCACTTT.

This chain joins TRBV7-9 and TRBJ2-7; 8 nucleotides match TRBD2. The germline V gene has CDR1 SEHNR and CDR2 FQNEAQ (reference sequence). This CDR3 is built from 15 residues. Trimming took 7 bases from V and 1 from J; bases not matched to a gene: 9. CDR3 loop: CASTALSGASYEQYF. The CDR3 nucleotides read TGTGCCAGCACCGCTCTTAGCGGGGCTTCCTACGAGCAGTACTTC.